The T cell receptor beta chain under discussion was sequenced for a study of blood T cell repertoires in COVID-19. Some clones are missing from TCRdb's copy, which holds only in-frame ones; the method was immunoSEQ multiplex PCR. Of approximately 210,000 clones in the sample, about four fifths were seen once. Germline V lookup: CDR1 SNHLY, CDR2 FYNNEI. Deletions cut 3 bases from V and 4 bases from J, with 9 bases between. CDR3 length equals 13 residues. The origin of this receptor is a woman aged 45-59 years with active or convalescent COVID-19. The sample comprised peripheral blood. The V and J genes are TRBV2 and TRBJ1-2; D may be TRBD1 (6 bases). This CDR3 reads CASSEDSTYGYTF. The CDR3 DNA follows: TGTGCCAGCAGTGAGGACAGCACCTATGGCTACACCTTC.